Sequencing of this TCR beta chain was carried out in a study of blood T cell repertoires in COVID-19. Study context: There were acute and convalescent COVID-19 samples, and they came from the United States, Italy and Spain. In each case, the material was cDNA or gDNA derived from T cells, B-cell-depleted T cells, or PBMCs.

Per the original methods: Amplifying reference gene primers gave estimates of nucleated cell counts. Clones were sequenced by immunoSEQ multiplex PCR, and TCRdb holds only the in-frame ones, with some missing. Clone size and the V and J calls come from that table; the DNA yielded D and trimming. The sample consists of under 100,000 clones, around 87% of them appearing once. Trimming removed 1 base at V and 5 bases at J, with 11 bases between. The CDR3 extends over 14 amino acids. Germline assignment: CDR1 SGHTA and CDR2 FQGNSA. The chain employs TRBV7-2 and TRBJ1-1, with D perhaps matching TRBD1 (6 bases). Sequences were obtained from peripheral blood. The source of this sequence is a male donor with acute or convalescent COVID-19. The CDR3 protein is CASSLGGRGTEAFF. DNA of the CDR3: TGTGCCAGCAGCTTAGGGGGGAGGGGGACTGAAGCTTTCTTT. The whole variable domain, filled in from reference TRBV7-2 and TRBJ1-1, reads GAGVSQSPSNKVTEKGKDVELRCDPISGHTALYWYRQSLGQGLEFLIYFQGNSAPDKSGLPSDRFSAERTGGSVSTLTIQRTQQEDSAVYLCASSLGGRGTEAFFGQGTRLTVV.